The clone carrying this T cell receptor beta chain was found many times. The germline V gene has CDR1 MNHEY and CDR2 SMNVEV (reference sequence). The CDR3 is made up of 15 amino acids. Trimming cost V 6 bases and J 6 bases; bases outside gene matches: 7. This sample was taken from a study of T-cell reconstitution after alpha-beta-depleted transplantation in children. Unique molecular identifiers were used to barcode this TCRbeta library. TCRdb processed the PCR reads anew with MiXCR; each CDR3 protein has one entry. The table has roughly 100,000 distinct CDR3 sequences, 7% to 10% seen once. The source is a human donor who donated a stem cell graft to a child with congenital amegakaryocytic thrombocytopenia. The chain carries TRBV27 and TRBJ2-1; 11 nucleotides align to TRBD2. The sequencing used PBMCs from the stem cell graft donor, collected from the stem cell graft. CDR3 DNA sequence: TGTGCCAGCAGCCCTGGGACTAGCGGTATCAATGAGCAGTTCTTC. Its protein product is CASSPGTSGINEQFF.